This T cell receptor beta chain was observed in a study of blood T cell repertoires in COVID-19. The overall study: The origin of the acute and convalescent COVID-19 samples was the United States, Italy and Spain. PBMCs, B-cell-depleted T cells, or T cells were the source of the cDNA or gDNA that made up the material.

While infection was still active, Seattle patients were enrolled and then followed longitudinally. CDR1 is LNHDA and CDR2 is SQIVND in the germline V gene (reference sequence). The CDR3 loop spans 16 amino acids. Trimming at V came to 5 bases and at J to 3 bases, leaving 9 bases not matched to a gene. This clone was observed a single time. Authors' methods: Amplification with reference gene primers provided the estimates of nucleated cell counts. Data came from immunoSEQ multiplex PCR; TCRdb stores just in-frame clones and leaves some out. Clone size and V and J calls were adopted from that table, with D and trimming inferred from the DNA. This table has roughly 200,000 clones, about 80% appearing once.

This TCR was sampled from a woman aged 80 or older with COVID-19, enrolled during active disease. The V call is TRBV19, the J call TRBJ1-5; 8 bases are a match to TRBD1. The sequencing sample was made of peripheral blood. Written as DNA, the CDR3 is TGTGCCAGTAGTGCCCGGACAGGGTTGACCAATCAGCCCCAGCATTTT. Residues: CASSARTGLTNQPQHF.